Listed below are T cell receptor beta chains from one sample, sequenced in a study of monozygotic twins with inflammatory bowel disease. TCRdb re-called the 5' RACE reads; one entry per CDR3 protein, DNA not given. The table lists some 150,000 distinct CDR3 sequences. Sequencing was carried out using blood. The receptors derive from a human donor with ulcerative colitis or Crohn's disease, or a healthy co-twin of an affected twin (not recorded which). CDR3s include the opening cysteine and the closing phenylalanine or tryptophan.

>TRBJ2-7|TRBV9
CASSAESPQPDEQYF
>TRBJ2-3|TRBV3-1
CASSLPLGTPSTDTQYF
>TRBJ2-7|TRBV14
CASNQRDSYEQYF
>TRBJ2-1|TRBV18
CASSPGTGGTEQFF
>TRBJ2-1|TRBV10-3
CAIRKTGGQTASYNEQFF
>TRBJ2-3|TRBV6-5
CASSYSVLTDTQYF
>TRBJ1-1|TRBV18
CASSPQVSVTGTEAFF
>TRBJ2-7|TRBV2
CASMSGGNYEQYF
>TRBJ1-1|TRBV20-1
CSARDGDWGTEAFF
>TRBJ2-1|TRBV11-3
CASSSGRAYNEQFF
>TRBJ2-2|TRBV7-3
CASSLRGLAGPGELFF
>TRBJ2-1|TRBV7-2
CASSLDPSSVREQFF
>TRBJ1-2|TRBV4-2
CASSQDLGPLNYGYTF
>TRBJ2-3|TRBV29-1
CSVSLLAGGTDTQYF
>TRBJ2-7|TRBV5-4
CASSWGRDSYEQYF
>TRBJ2-7|TRBV5-1
CASSLGDRSTYEQYF
>TRBJ1-3|TRBV11-2
CASSLGLGGPPGNTIYF
>TRBJ2-1|TRBV9
CASSVVGLAGNNEQFF
>TRBJ1-3|TRBV28
CASSLGENGNTIYF
>TRBJ2-2|TRBV7-8
CASSLGGGTNTGELFF
>TRBJ2-3|TRBV29-1
CSVRQGGVTDTQYF
>TRBJ2-7|TRBV28
CASSNPRGTTRAF
>TRBJ1-5|TRBV6-1
CASSTGQGGFSNQPQHF
>TRBJ2-5|TRBV4-2
CASSQDGTSGAQETQYF
>TRBJ2-1|TRBV3-1
CASSYRQLDNEQFF
>TRBJ1-2|TRBV6-5
CASSYQGLYGYTF
>TRBJ2-3|TRBV5-1
CASFKGQPTDTQYF
>TRBJ2-1|TRBV7-9
CASSFDLYNEQFF
>TRBJ2-1|TRBV7-2
CASSLEGYEQFF
>TRBJ2-7|TRBV7-9
CASSSSGASEQYF
>TRBJ2-4|TRBV27
CASSVQGAKNIQYF
>TRBJ2-3|TRBV18
CASSLSSGSDTQYF
>TRBJ2-1|TRBV29-1
CSVRGLWSEGSYNEQFF
>TRBJ2-3|TRBV5-1
CASHETDTQYF
>TRBJ1-3|TRBV18
CASSPRDGSLGNTIYF
>TRBJ2-2|TRBV6-2/TRBV6-3
CASTSTSGRAETGELFF
>TRBJ2-7|TRBV5-6
CASSSGQLSSYEQYF
>TRBJ2-1|TRBV5-4
CASSSPGLDPNEQFF
>TRBJ1-1|TRBV20-1
CSARVPGQGEAFF
>TRBJ2-1|TRBV5-8
CASRPEVFNEQFF
>TRBJ1-5|TRBV5-1
CASSPGDGILNQPQHF